The 32 T cell receptor beta chains below were found in one sample sequenced in a study of type 1 and type 2 diabetes patients. The PCR template was genomic DNA. Multiplex PCR with 30 forward and 13 reverse primers amplified the TCR beta CDR3. TCRdb re-called the multiplex PCR reads through MiXCR, storing one row per CDR3 protein. The sample contains 250,000 or so distinct CDR3 sequences, approximately 50% of which appear only once. Sequencing used peripheral blood mononuclear cells (PBMCs). The receptor source for this set is a young man with type 2 diabetes.

This sequence joins TRBV6-1 and TRBJ2-7; 9 nucleotides match TRBD1. V dropped 0 bases and J dropped 5; count of bases not matched to a gene: 5. The CDR3 totals 15 residues. Per the germline V gene, CDR1 is MNHNS and CDR2 is SASEGT. The CDR3 region has the DNA TGTGCCAGCAGTGAAGCTCGGACAGGGGCGGACGAGCAGTACTTC. Translated: CASSEARTGADEQYF.

The chain couples TRBV15 to TRBJ2-3, with TRBD1 matching over 11 bases. The junction had 2 bases not matched to a gene; V was cut back by 3 bases and J by 3 bases. This CDR3 is built from 15 residues. CDR1 is LNHNV, CDR2 YYDKDF, per germline (reference sequence). The CDR3 DNA is TGTGCCACCAGCAGGGACAGGGGGCAGACAGATACGCAGTATTTT. The encoded protein is CATSRDRGQTDTQYF.

This chain links TRBV6-5 with TRBJ1-6, with D hard to call. CDR3 length equals 16 residues. In germline, CDR1 is MNHEY, CDR2 SVGAGI. With 0 bases removed from V and 0 bases from J, the gap between germline ends came to 6 bases. CDR3 DNA sequence: TGTGCCAGCAGTTACTCGTCAAGCTCCTATAATTCACCCCTCCACTTT. Translation gives CASSYSSSSYNSPLHF.

This clonotype was seen a handful of times. The chain links TRBV15 to TRBJ2-1; 8 bases align to TRBD1. Germline V gene lookup returns CDR1 LNHNV and CDR2 YYDKDF (reference sequence). This CDR3 is built from 18 residues. V was clipped by 2 bases and J by 4 bases; unmatched bases: 13. Written as DNA, the CDR3 is TGTGCCACCAGCAGACCCCTGGGGCCAGGGGGCGGTTACAATGAGCAGTTCTTC. Translation: CATSRPLGPGGGYNEQFF.

The V gene is TRBV10-3, the J gene TRBJ2-7; no clear D gene. The germline V gene encodes CDR1 ENHRY and CDR2 SYGVKD. Trimming stripped 0 bases from V and 2 bases from J, with 8 bases between. The CDR3 sequence is 14 residues long. CDR3 DNA sequence: TGTGCCATCAGTGAGTCGGAGCGTACCTACGAGCAGTACTTC. As protein: CAISESERTYEQYF.

V gene TRBV5-1 combines with J gene TRBJ1-1; D is perhaps TRBD1 (6 bases). CDR3 length: 13 residues. Germline loops: CDR1 SGHRS, CDR2 YFSETQ. V was pared by 4 bases and J by 8 bases, with 15 bases between. The CDR3 DNA reads as TGCGCCAGCAGCAGCTTACAGGGTGGGGAAGCTTTCTTT. This codes for CASSSLQGGEAFF. Together with reference TRBV5-1 and TRBJ1-1, the CDR3 gives the full variable domain: KAGVTQTPRYLIKTRGQQVTLSCSPISGHRSVSWYQQTPGQGLQFLFEYFSETQRNKGNFPGRFSGRQFSNSRSEMNVSTLELGDSALYLCASSSLQGGEAFFGQGTRLTVV.

On this clonotype itself: A much more abundant neighbour one base away suggests this may be a read error. No conserved phenylalanine or tryptophan ends this CDR3, so it is likely a read error. This chain uses TRBV25-1 with TRBJ2-1, with D uncertain. CDR3 length equals 14 residues. The germline V gene has CDR1 MGHDK and CDR2 SYGVNS. Trimming left V 3 bases short and J 6 bases short, with 12 bases between. In DNA form, the CDR3 reads TGTGCCAGCAGTGAGTTGGACGGCCTCAATGAGCAGTTCCTC. It codes for CASSELDGLNEQFL.

V gene TRBV7-2 combines with J gene TRBJ2-2; a possible D gene is TRBD1 (6 bases). Trimming took off 2 bases at V and 6 bases at J, with 19 bases between the two ends. Germline CDR1 is SGHTA and CDR2 is FQGNSA. The CDR3 length is 17 residues. In DNA, the CDR3 is TGTGCCAGCAGCTTATGGGTCGGACAGCTGCCCGCCGGGGAGCTGTTTTTT. Its protein is CASSLWVGQLPAGELFF.

This clonotype was detected a few times. V usage is TRBV28 and J usage is TRBJ2-1; D remains ambiguous. The CDR3 sequence is 15 residues long. The V gene's germline CDR1 is MDHEN and CDR2 SYDVKM. V was trimmed by 5 bases and J by 5 bases, leaving 16 bases between them. DNA of the CDR3: TGTGCCAGCAGTCCCTACTCGGGTGGCCACAATGAGCAGTTCTTC. It yields the protein CASSPYSGGHNEQFF.

In this sample, this clonotype turned up a few times. V gene TRBV27 combines with J gene TRBJ2-5, with 13 nucleotides matching TRBD2. CDR1 and CDR2 (germline): MNHEY, SMNVEV (reference sequence). The CDR3 sequence is 18 residues long. Germline trimming cut 6 bases from V and 10 bases from J; bases unmatched to any gene: 20. CDR3 amino acids: CASSLGTSGAGTPRLQYF. The CDR3 DNA reads as TGTGCCAGCAGCTTAGGGACTAGCGGGGCGGGAACCCCGCGGCTCCAGTACTTC.

This clonotype was detected once. The chain couples TRBV7-9 to TRBJ2-7; D not resolved. The length of the CDR3 is 13 residues. V lost 4 bases and J lost 4, with 11 bases in between. Germline-derived CDR1 and CDR2 are SEHNR and FQNEAQ (reference sequence). CDR3 in DNA: TGTGCCAGCAGCTATGATGTAGGGTACGAGCAGTACTTC. Translation gives CASSYDVGYEQYF.

This clonotype was found a few times. The chain employs TRBV7-4 and TRBJ2-2; D gene ambiguous. The CDR3 totals 15 residues. Germline CDR1 SGHVT, CDR2 SQSDAQ. The V end lost 3 bases, the J end lost 6 bases, and 14 bases lay between the germline ends. CDR3 bases: TGTGCCAGCAGCTTGGGCAGTAAGGTAGCCGGGGAGCTGTTTTTT. It yields the protein CASSLGSKVAGELFF.

This clonotype was found once. The V and J genes are TRBV4-3 and TRBJ1-1, with D possibly being TRBD1 (6 bases). Trimming cost V 1 base and J 6 bases, with 12 bases left between them. Germline V gene data show CDR1 as LGHNA and CDR2 as YSLEER. The CDR3 spans 14 residues. The CDR3 sequence: CASSQVLGAPEAFF. The CDR3 region has the DNA TGCGCCAGCAGCCAAGTCTTGGGGGCGCCTGAAGCTTTCTTT.

The chain couples TRBV2 to TRBJ1-2; TRBD1 matches at 9 bases. The CDR3 has 18 residues. Germline values: CDR1 SNHLY, CDR2 FYNNEI. V shed 6 bases and J 5 bases; nucleotides not matched to a gene: 19. CDR3 coding DNA: TGTGCCAGCAGATCTTCTTCTACAGGGGGCTCTCGGGATTATGGCTACACCTTC. It encodes CASRSSSTGGSRDYGYTF.

The V gene is TRBV7-6, the J gene TRBJ1-2; the match to TRBD1 covers 9 bases. Looked up from germline, CDR1 is SGHVS and CDR2 is FNYEAQ. The junction had 7 bases not matched to a gene; V was cut back by 5 bases and J by 6 bases. The CDR3 runs 14 residues. The CDR3 nucleotides read TGTGCCAGCAGCACGGGACAGGGTGGCGATGGCTACACCTTC. Its translation: CASSTGQGGDGYTF.

The chain couples TRBV27 to TRBJ1-2; 8 bases are shared with TRBD1. The CDR3 sequence is 17 residues long. The V segment lost 2 bases and the J segment 3 bases; nucleotides outside the gene matches: 11. Per the germline V gene, CDR1 is MNHEY and CDR2 is SMNVEV (reference sequence). The CDR3: CASSLRAGGLWDYGYTF. CDR3 in DNA: TGTGCCAGCAGTTTAAGGGCAGGGGGCCTCTGGGACTATGGCTACACCTTC.

This clonotype turned up a few times. The V and J genes are TRBV20-1 and TRBJ2-1; D is unresolved. In germline, CDR1 is DFQATT, CDR2 SNEGSKA (reference sequence). V was trimmed by 4 bases and J by 9 bases, leaving 7 bases between them. This CDR3 spans 10 amino acids. For the CDR3, the DNA is TGCAGTGCTAAGTGGAGTGAGCAGTTCTTC. Amino acid sequence: CSAKWSEQFF.

This clonotype was seen just once. The missing conserved phenylalanine or tryptophan at the end of this CDR3 makes a read error likely. This chain uses TRBV20-1 with TRBJ1-4, with 8 bases aligning to TRBD1. The germline CDR1 and CDR2 sequences are DFQATT and SNEGSKA (reference sequence). V shed 3 bases, J shed 8 bases, and the junction held 5 bases outside the gene matches. This CDR3 comprises 13 residues. The CDR3 protein is CSASARGREKLFS. CDR3 in DNA: TGCAGTGCTAGTGCCAGGGGGCGAGAAAAACTGTTTTCT.

V is TRBV2 and J is TRBJ1-2; D remains unclear. The CDR3 loop spans 14 amino acids. Trimming cost V 7 bases and J 7 bases, with 19 bases left between them. CDR1 and CDR2 (germline): SNHLY, FYNNEI. CDR3 nucleotide sequence: TGTGCCAGCACCCTCCACACCCTCACGTCTGGCTACACCTTC. Its protein product is CASTLHTLTSGYTF.

This chain connects TRBV7-3 to TRBJ1-3, with TRBD1 identical over 8 bases. V dropped 6 bases and J dropped 4; count of bases not matched to a gene: 5. From germline, CDR1 is SGHTA and CDR2 FQGTGA. The CDR3 sequence is 14 residues long. The CDR3 DNA follows: TGTGCCAGCAGGGCTACAGGGGGAGGAAACACCATATATTTT. Translating gives CASRATGGGNTIYF.

The V and J genes are TRBV12-3 or TRBV12-4 and TRBJ2-1; D possibly corresponds to TRBD1 (6 bases). The CDR3 extends over 15 amino acids. Trimming took 5 bases from V and 1 from J, leaving 12 bases between them. CDR3 nucleotide sequence: TGTGCCAGCAGTCTGTCAGGGGTTTCCTACAATGAGCAGTTCTTC. Its translation is CASSLSGVSYNEQFF.

This clonotype was picked up one time. The J gene is TRBJ2-3, the V gene TRBV24-1; 8 bases fit TRBD1. V lost 11 bases, J lost 1 base, and 13 bases stayed unmatched. Germline V lookup: CDR1 KGHDR, CDR2 SFDVKD. This CDR3 region has 16 residues. CDR3 nucleotides: TGTGCCATCACATTGACAGGGGAGGAGGGCACAGATACGCAGTATTTT. It yields the protein CAITLTGEEGTDTQYF.

This clonotype has a count of ten or more. The chain is built from TRBV2 and TRBJ2-7, with 10 bases aligning to TRBD2. In germline, CDR1 is SNHLY, CDR2 FYNNEI. The CDR3 totals 17 residues. The ends lost 5 bases at V and 6 bases at J; junction bases unmatched: 16. In nucleotides, the CDR3 is TGTGCCAGCAGTCGGGTAGCGGGAGGACCCCCTCCCTCCGAGCAGTACTTC. Its translation: CASSRVAGGPPPSEQYF.

V gene TRBV12-3 or TRBV12-4 combines with J gene TRBJ1-2, with D hard to call. Trimming took 8 bases from V and 7 from J, leaving 14 bases between them. CDR3 size: 12 residues. CDR3 coding DNA: TGTGCCAGCGGTCGAGGCAACGGTGGCTACACCTTC. It codes for CASGRGNGGYTF.

This chain links TRBV15 with TRBJ2-1; D is unresolved. The CDR3 has 15 amino acids. Deletions cut 4 bases from V and 1 base from J, with 11 bases between. Germline assignment: CDR1 LNHNV and CDR2 YYDKDF (reference sequence). The CDR3 reads CATSIAGYSYNEQFF. In DNA form, the CDR3 reads TGTGCCACCAGCATAGCAGGATATTCCTACAATGAGCAGTTCTTC.

This clonotype was detected only a few times. The rearrangement links TRBV20-1 to TRBJ1-6, with unresolved D. The CDR3 length is 12 residues. Germline V gene sequence: CDR1 DFQATT, CDR2 SNEGSKA (reference sequence). V lost 5 bases and J 7 bases, leaving 9 bases between the germline ends. The CDR3 spells CSALRPNSPLHF. The CDR3 bases are TGCAGTGCTTTAAGACCCAATTCACCCCTCCACTTT.

This chain joins TRBV7-2 and TRBJ2-3, with TRBD2 matching 7 bases. Trimming removed 1 base from V and 0 bases from J; junction bases left unmatched: 4. The CDR3 sequence is 16 residues long. Per germline, CDR1 SGHTA and CDR2 FQGNSA. CDR3 region: CASSLEPGLSTDTQYF. The DNA for the CDR3 is TGTGCCAGCAGCTTAGAACCGGGACTAAGCACAGATACGCAGTATTTT.

Worth noting for this clonotype: A read error may be the cause here, since a much bigger clone is one base away. The chain employs TRBV15 and TRBJ2-5; no clear D gene. The CDR3 is 15 amino acids. The germline CDR1 and CDR2 sequences are LNHNV and YYDKDF (reference sequence). CDR3 bases: TGTGTCACCAGCAGAGATAGGTCAGCCCAAGAGACCCAGTACTTC. This gives the protein CVTSRDRSAQETQYF.

This chain joins TRBV4-1 and TRBJ2-7, with a possible D match to TRBD2 (5 bases). Germline V gene lookup returns CDR1 MGHRA and CDR2 YSYEKL. The CDR3 has 14 residues. Trimming left V 1 base short and J 2 bases short, with 9 bases between. The CDR3 here is CASSQVWGAYEQYF. The CDR3 coding sequence is TGCGCCAGCAGCCAAGTTTGGGGAGCCTACGAGCAGTACTTC.

The rearrangement uses TRBV19 and TRBJ1-6, with D possibly being TRBD1 (5 bases). The V gene's germline CDR1 is LNHDA and CDR2 SQIVND (reference sequence). This CDR3 has 16 residues. V lost 1 base, J lost 10 bases, and 17 bases lay in between. For the CDR3, the DNA is TGTGCCAGTAGTATAGGCCCGGGGCTACGAGGCTCACCCCTCCACTTT. It specifies CASSIGPGLRGSPLHF.

The chain combines TRBV6-1 with TRBJ1-6, with TRBD1 identical over 7 bases. This CDR3 is built from 14 residues. Germline V gene data show CDR1 as MNHNS and CDR2 as SASEGT. V shed 6 bases and J 5 bases; nucleotides not matched to a gene: 4. The CDR3 coding sequence is TGTGCCAGCAGCCGGGACAGAAATAATTCACCCCTCCACTTT. Its protein is CASSRDRNNSPLHF.

This clonotype was detected a few times. The V gene is TRBV19, the J gene TRBJ1-5, with no clear D. Per the germline V gene, CDR1 is LNHDA and CDR2 is SQIVND (reference sequence). Trimming removed 1 base from V and 1 base from J, with 5 bases in between. This CDR3 has 14 residues. CDR3 DNA: TGTGCCAGTAGTATAGGAGGAAGCAATCAGCCCCAGCATTTT. This translates into CASSIGGSNQPQHF.